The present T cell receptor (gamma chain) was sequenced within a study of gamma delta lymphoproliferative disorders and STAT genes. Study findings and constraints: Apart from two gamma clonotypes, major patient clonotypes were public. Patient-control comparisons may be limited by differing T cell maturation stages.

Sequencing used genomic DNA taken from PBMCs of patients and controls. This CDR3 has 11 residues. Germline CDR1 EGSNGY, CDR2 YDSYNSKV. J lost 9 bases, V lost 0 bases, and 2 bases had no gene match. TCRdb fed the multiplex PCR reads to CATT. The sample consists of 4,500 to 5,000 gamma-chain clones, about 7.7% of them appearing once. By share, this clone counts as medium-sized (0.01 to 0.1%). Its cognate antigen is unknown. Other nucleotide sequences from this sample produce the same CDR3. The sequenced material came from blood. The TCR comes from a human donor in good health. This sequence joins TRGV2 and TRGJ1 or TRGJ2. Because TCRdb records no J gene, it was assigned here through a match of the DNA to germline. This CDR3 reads CATWDGLKKLF. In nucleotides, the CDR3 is TGTGCCACCTGGGACGGGCTTAAGAAACTCTTT.